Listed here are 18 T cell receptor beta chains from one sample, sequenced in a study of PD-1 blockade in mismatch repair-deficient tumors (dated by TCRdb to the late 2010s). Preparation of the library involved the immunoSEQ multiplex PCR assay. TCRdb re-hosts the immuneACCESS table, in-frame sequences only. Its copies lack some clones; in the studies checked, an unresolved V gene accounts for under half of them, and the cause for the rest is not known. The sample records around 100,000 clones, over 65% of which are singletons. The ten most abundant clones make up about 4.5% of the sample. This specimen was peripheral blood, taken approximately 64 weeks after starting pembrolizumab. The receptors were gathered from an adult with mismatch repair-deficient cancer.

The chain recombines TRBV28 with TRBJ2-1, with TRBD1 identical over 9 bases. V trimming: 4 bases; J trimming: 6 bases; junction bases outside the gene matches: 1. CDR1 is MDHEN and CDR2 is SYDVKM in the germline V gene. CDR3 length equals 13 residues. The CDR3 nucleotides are TGTGCCAGCAGTTGGGACAGGGCCAATGAGCAGTTCTTC. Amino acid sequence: CASSWDRANEQFF.

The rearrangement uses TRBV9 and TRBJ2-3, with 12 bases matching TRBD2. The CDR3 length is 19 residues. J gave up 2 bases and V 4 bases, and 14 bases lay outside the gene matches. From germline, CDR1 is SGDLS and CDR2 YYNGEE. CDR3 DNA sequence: TGTGCCAGCAGCTCCCTAGCGGGAGGGACCGCCTCGGACACAGATACGCAGTATTTT. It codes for CASSSLAGGTASDTDTQYF. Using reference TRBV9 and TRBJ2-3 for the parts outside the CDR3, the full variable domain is DSGVTQTPKHLITATGQRVTLRCSPRSGDLSVYWYQQSLDQGLQFLIQYYNGEERAKGNILERFSAQQFPDLHSELNLSSLELGDSALYFCASSSLAGGTASDTDTQYFGPGTRLTVL.

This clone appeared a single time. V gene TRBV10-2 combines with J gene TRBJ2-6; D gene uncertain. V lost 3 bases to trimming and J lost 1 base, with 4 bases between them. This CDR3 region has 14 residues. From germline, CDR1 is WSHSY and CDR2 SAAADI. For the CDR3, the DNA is TGCGCCAGCAGTGAAGGATCTGGGGCCAACGTCCTGACTTTC. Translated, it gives CASSEGSGANVLTF.

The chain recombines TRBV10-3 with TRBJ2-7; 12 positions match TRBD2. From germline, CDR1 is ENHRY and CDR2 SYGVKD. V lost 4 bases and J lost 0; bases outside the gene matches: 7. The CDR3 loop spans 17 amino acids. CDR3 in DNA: TGTGCCATCAGTGCCACTAGCGGGAGGACACCCTCCTACGAGCAGTACTTC. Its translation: CAISATSGRTPSYEQYF.

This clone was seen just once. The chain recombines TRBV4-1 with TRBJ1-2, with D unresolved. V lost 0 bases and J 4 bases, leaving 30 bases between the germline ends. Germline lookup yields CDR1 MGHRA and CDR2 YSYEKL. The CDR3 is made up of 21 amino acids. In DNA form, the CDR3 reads TGCGCCAGCAGCCAAGATGCGGTTGGTATAACAAACCGGGCACACGGCTATGGCTACACCTTC. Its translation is CASSQDAVGITNRAHGYGYTF.

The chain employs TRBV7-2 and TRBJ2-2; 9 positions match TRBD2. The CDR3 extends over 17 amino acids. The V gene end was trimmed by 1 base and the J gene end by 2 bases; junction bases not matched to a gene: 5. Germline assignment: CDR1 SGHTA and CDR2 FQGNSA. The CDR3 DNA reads TGTGCCAGCAGCTTAGATATGACTAGCGGTAACACCGGGGAGCTGTTTTTT. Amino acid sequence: CASSLDMTSGNTGELFF.

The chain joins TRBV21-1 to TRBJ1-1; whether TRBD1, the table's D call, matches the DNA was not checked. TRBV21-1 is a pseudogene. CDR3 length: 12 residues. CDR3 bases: TGTGCCAGTAAAATAGACAGCACTGAAGCTTTCTTT. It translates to CASKIDSTEAFF.

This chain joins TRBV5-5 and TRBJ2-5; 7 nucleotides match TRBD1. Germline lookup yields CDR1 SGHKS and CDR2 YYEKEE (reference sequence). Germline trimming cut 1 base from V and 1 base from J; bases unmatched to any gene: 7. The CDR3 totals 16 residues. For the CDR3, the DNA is TGTGCCAGCAGCTTGATAGCGACAGGGACCCAAGAGACCCAGTACTTC. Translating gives CASSLIATGTQETQYF.

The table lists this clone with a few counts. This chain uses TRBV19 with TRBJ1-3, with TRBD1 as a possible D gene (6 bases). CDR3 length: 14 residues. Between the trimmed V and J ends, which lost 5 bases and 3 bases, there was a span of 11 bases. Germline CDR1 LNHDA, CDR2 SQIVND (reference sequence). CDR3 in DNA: TGTGCCAGTAGTGTGGGGGCTGTTGGAAACACCATATATTTT. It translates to CASSVGAVGNTIYF.

The DNA of the CDR3 is TGTGCCAGCAGTACCTTGCCGGGCACCATCTACGAGCAGTACTTC. Amino acids: CASSTLPGTIYEQYF. The rearrangement links TRBV7-2 to TRBJ2-7; D not resolved. Trimming left V 6 bases short and J 3 bases short, with 18 bases between. Germline values: CDR1 SGHTA, CDR2 FQGNSA. The CDR3 covers 15 residues.

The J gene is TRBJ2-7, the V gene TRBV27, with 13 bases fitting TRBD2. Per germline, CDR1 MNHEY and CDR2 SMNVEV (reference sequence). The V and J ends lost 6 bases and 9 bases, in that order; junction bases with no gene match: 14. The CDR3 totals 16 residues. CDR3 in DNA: TGTGCCAGCAGGAGGGCCGGGACTAGCGGGACCGTTGGGCAGTACTTC. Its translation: CASRRAGTSGTVGQYF.

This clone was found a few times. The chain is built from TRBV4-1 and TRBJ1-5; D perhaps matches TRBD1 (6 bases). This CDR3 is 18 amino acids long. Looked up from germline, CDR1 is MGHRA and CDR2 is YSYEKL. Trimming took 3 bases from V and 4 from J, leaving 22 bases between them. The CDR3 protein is CASSQDPTNPGQNQPQHF. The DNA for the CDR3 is TGCGCCAGCAGCCAGGACCCCACCAATCCGGGACAAAATCAGCCCCAGCATTTT.

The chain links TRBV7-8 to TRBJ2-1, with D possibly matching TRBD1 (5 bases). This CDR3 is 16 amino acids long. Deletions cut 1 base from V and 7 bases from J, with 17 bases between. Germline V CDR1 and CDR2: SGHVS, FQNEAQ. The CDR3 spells CASSLEGRGGKNEQFF. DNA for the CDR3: TGTGCCAGCAGCTTAGAGGGGCGAGGTGGGAAGAATGAGCAGTTCTTC.

CDR3 in amino acids: CASRAPGHSGNTIYF. CDR3 nucleotide sequence: TGTGCCAGCAGGGCACCGGGACACTCTGGAAACACCATATATTTT. The genes are TRBV7-9 and TRBJ1-3; TRBD1 is a possible D gene (6 bases). Germline lookup yields CDR1 SEHNR and CDR2 FQNEAQ (reference sequence). This CDR3 has 15 residues. The ends were cut back, 6 bases at V and 0 bases at J, with 12 bases in the middle. Variable domain in full (rest from reference TRBV7-9 and TRBJ1-3): DTGVSQNPRHKITKRGQNVTFRCDPISEHNRLYWYRQTLGQGPEFLTYFQNEAQLEKSRLLSDRFSAERPKGSFSTLEIQRTEQGDSAMYLCASRAPGHSGNTIYFGEGSWLTVV.

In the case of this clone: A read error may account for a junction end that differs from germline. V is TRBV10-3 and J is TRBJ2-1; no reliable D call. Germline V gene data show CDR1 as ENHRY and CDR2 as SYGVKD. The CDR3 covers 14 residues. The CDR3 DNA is TGTGCCATCAGTCATCTGACCCGCTACGATGAGCAGTTCTTC. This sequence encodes CAISHLTRYDEQFF.

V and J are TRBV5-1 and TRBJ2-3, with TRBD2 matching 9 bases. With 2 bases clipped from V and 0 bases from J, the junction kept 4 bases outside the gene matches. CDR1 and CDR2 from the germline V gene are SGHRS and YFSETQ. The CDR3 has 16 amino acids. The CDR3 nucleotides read TGCGCCAGCAGCTTACCTAGCGGGACCAGCACAGATACGCAGTATTTT. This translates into CASSLPSGTSTDTQYF.

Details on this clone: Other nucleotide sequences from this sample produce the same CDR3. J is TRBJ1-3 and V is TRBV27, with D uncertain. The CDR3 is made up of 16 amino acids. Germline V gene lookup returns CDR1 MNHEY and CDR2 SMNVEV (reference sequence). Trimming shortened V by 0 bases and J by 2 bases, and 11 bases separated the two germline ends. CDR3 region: CASSLSPRVAGNTIYF. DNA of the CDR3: TGTGCCAGCAGTTTATCCCCCCGGGTGGCTGGAAACACCATATATTTT.

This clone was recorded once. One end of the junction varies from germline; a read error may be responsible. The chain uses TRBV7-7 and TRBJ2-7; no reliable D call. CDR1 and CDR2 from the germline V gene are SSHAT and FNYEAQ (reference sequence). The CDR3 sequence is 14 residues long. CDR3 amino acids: CASSFSGHSYEQYF. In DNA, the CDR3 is TGTGCTAGCAGCTTTTCCGGGCACTCCTACGAGCAGTACTTC.